This T cell receptor (beta chain) was captured by sequencing in a study of T-cell reconstitution after alpha-beta-depleted transplantation in children. Preparation of the TCRbeta library was carried out with unique molecular identifiers. TCRdb independently ran MiXCR on the PCR reads; one entry per CDR3 protein. The table lists approximately 120,000 distinct CDR3 sequences, about 9.9% of them singletons. This clonotype came up many times. V lost 3 bases to trimming and J lost 6 bases, with 21 bases between them. The CDR3 is 16 amino acids. Germline assignment: CDR1 SQVTM and CDR2 ANQGSEA. The sequence was collected from a girl under three years old who had a stem cell transplant for combined immunodeficiency, so the T cells may come from the graft donor. The V and J genes are TRBV29-1 and TRBJ2-1, with D tentatively TRBD1 (5 bases). The source material was PBMCs, mostly from graft donor cells, sampled 180 days after TCRalphabeta/CD19-depleted stem cell transplant. CDR3 loop: CSVEGQVSLLGNEQFF. CDR3 coding DNA: TGCAGCGTTGAGGGGCAGGTCTCCCTTTTGGGCAATGAGCAGTTCTTC.